This TCR beta chain was profiled in a study of cytomegalovirus exposure and HLA in healthy donors (dated by TCRdb to 2017 to 2019). For the wider study: An earlier analysis of several hundred of the donors reported approximately 280 Gb of sequence data and 95 million to 120 million unique TCR beta sequences obtained from some 200 million T cells. An early release that covered 500 to 800 HLA-typed donors contained approximately 300 gigabases of sequencing data and tens of millions of unique TCR sequences. Among the roughly 390 genotyped donors, 75% to 90% belonged to the genetic ancestry cluster associated with self-reported Caucasian donors. The study was designed to test whether signatures of past pathogen exposure could be identified by cataloging public T cell receptors. Using immunosequencing, the study profiled T cell repertoires from around 670 subjects and related those repertoires to cytomegalovirus serostatus. Along with the approximately 600-subject first cohort, a separate validation cohort of over a hundred different subjects was used. To predict cytomegalovirus infection status, the study brought together high-throughput TCR immunosequencing, statistical association of individual TCRs with disease status, and machine learning. In a later analysis, previously published TCR beta repertoires from 666 donors were re-analyzed and high-resolution HLA genotyping was added so that TCR occurrence patterns could be studied. In the later analysis, no new phenotypic data were used to find candidate immune exposures; instead, reliance was placed on TCR beta sequences and their occurrence across donors. An earlier analysis of 587 of the donors used high-throughput TCR beta sequencing to judge whether each TCR beta V gene segment behaved as functional or pseudogenic. Donor age, sex, ethnicity and CMV serostatus were compiled together with the repertoire data. Genome-wide SNP genotypes for about 55% of the roughly 670 donors were used in a later genetic analysis, which treated that subset as a discovery cohort. Every repertoire in the discovery cohort had been generated on one and the same sequencing platform. Both class I and class II loci were covered by HLA typing, at four-digit resolution. The number of typed donors differed by locus: about 629-640 for A, B, C, DRB1 and DQB1; 500 to 550 for DQA1; roughly 600 for DPA1; and roughly 470 for DPB1. Four or five DR-DQ haplotypes were handled as single units for association and clustering because linkage in the cohort was strong. On average, about 240,000 unique TCR beta nucleotide sequences were sequenced per donor among several hundred genotyped donors of the cohort, with roughly 18% of those sequences being non-productive.

Libraries were built with the immunoSEQ multiplex PCR assay. A mixture of 60 forward primers for TCR Vbeta segments and 13 reverse primers for TCR Jbeta segments was used in the multiplex PCR. A multiplex PCR assay on genomic DNA amplified the CDR3 region of rearranged TCR beta genes. On the Illumina HiSeq System, the amplified TCR beta libraries were sequenced as 87-base-pair reads. On the authors' methods: In a later analysis, some 80 million unique TCR beta chains were counted across the 666 repertoires, and approximately 11 million of these chains were shared by at least two donors. A nearest-neighbor algorithm error-corrected the raw reads and collapsed the reads into unique sequences, merging closely related sequences to remove PCR and sequencing errors. Alignment of CDR3 sequences to IMGT reference sequences was used to assign V, D and J gene segments. For a sequence to be retained, at least a six-nucleotide match to both a V gene segment and a J gene segment was required. A rearrangement was called productive if the CDR3 had no stop codons and remained in frame with V and J, and every other rearrangement was called non-productive. CDR3 was defined by IMGT convention, running from the second conserved V-encoded cysteine to the conserved J-encoded phenylalanine. In an earlier analysis of around 640 of the donors, sequences lacking an unambiguous match to a single V gene segment were excluded. In an earlier analysis of roughly 500 of the donors, V segments were called functional above 56.7% productive rearrangements and were called segregating when the between-donor standard deviation exceeded 5%. To diagnose cytomegalovirus status from the catalog of TCR beta chain sequences, a statistical classification framework was built. In a later analysis, V and J genes were assigned by comparing TCR nucleotide sequences against IMGT/GENE-DB human TR gene sequences. A later analysis assigned CDR3 sequences and most-parsimonious VDJ recombination scenarios with the TCRdist pipeline. In a later analysis, each TCR beta chain was defined by its CDR3 amino acid sequence together with its V-gene family, and reads without a unique V-gene family were excluded. As a way to deal with suspected cross-contamination and a sequencing artifact, a later analysis dropped roughly 600 nucleotide sequences that were highly shared and had low generation probability. In a later analysis, a clonal expansion index for each public chain was calculated from normalized within-repertoire ranks of inferred template counts. Generation probabilities in a later analysis came from a VDJ recombination model fitted to out-of-frame rearrangements, and those results were checked against IGoR. Hypergeometric tests were used in a later analysis to score TCR-TCR, TCR-HLA and TCR-CMV co-occurrence, with a repertoire-size bias correction applied to the TCR pairs. A later analysis estimated false discovery rates by permuting HLA or CMV assignments 20 times. In a later analysis, co-occurring TCRs were grouped with DBSCAN, and TCRdist sequence similarity was added when clustering was performed within HLA-allele-positive subsets. For co-occurrence clustering, repertoires with fewer than 30,000 or more than 120,000 public chains were excluded, along with 5 or 6 repertoires with anomalous nucleotide sharing. This is the immuneACCESS table as TCRdb keeps it, with only in-frame sequences that have V and J called. A part of the clones is gone; compared with another copy, unresolved V genes explain less than half, and the rest is unexplained. D and trimming were read from the DNA, whereas the V and J calls and clone size are those reported in that table. For this sample the table gives about 140,000 clones, of which roughly three quarters were detected only once. The ten biggest clones cover about 2.2% of the sample.

The cohort comprised around 690 healthy bone marrow donors. Cohort members were all nominally healthy when sampled, although unrecorded immune exposures were likely present. The donor was CMV seronegative and belonged to the group of 380 or so seronegative cohort members. Each donor provided a peripheral blood sample, and peripheral blood mononuclear cells were used for TCR beta sequencing. The Qiagen DNeasy Blood Extraction Kit was used to extract genomic DNA from the blood cell samples. What the authors observed across the whole study: A few of the identified cytomegalovirus-associated TCR beta chains were confirmed in vitro to be specific for cytomegalovirus antigens. In this cohort, only TCR beta chains were sequenced, and detectable features were limited by the absence of alpha or paired-chain data. The study gave a list of roughly 150 TCR beta chains associated with cytomegalovirus. A further reported finding was that TCR beta sequences accurately predicted the HLA-A and HLA-B alleles for most subjects in the first cohort. The sequencing pipeline was judged likely to have produced a cluster of highly shared sequence variants as a technical artifact. The presence/absence analyses assumed that sequencing depth was roughly uniform across donors, and that assumption may not be true. For the cohort, immune exposure information was limited to CMV serostatus. An earlier analysis of approximately 600 of the donors showed that most TCR beta V segments appeared in productive rearrangements either about 87% or about 30% of the time, which broadly matched IMGT annotations. Because HLA typing was missing for some donors at each locus, association tests included only the typed subset. In a later genetic analysis, fewer N-insertions in productive TCRs were reported among donors in an Asian-associated ancestry cluster than the roughly 700-donor mean. According to the authors, the approach could potentially be generalized to other disease states and immunological phenotypes. Strong co-occurrence of HLA alleles, especially DR and DQ, made assigning TCR associations to individual alleles difficult. In a later analysis, TCR association rates were found to vary across HLA loci, with the most associated TCRs seen for DRB1 alleles and the fewest for HLA-C alleles. Because counts were too low, approximately 18 rarely observed V segments, including chromosome 9 orphons, were excluded from the earlier analysis of about 500 of the donors. In a later analysis, some 17,000 TCR beta sequences were associated with specific HLA alleles at a false discovery rate of 0.05. According to a later analysis, parvovirus B19, influenza, CMV and Epstein-Barr virus appeared linked to several top co-occurrence clusters. In both the original and validation cohorts, the classifier was reported to diagnose cytomegalovirus status with high specificity and sensitivity. Linkage disequilibrium might explain the correlated functional status among segregating V segments, but an unknown experimental factor could not be excluded. A later analysis found that most CMV-associated TCR beta chains appeared HLA-restricted, with HLA associations seemingly driven largely by CMV exposure. An association between a missense DCLRE1C variant and V-gene and J-gene trimming of TCR beta chains was found in a later genetic analysis and replicated in an independent cohort. Compared with equally common non-associated chains, HLA-associated TCR beta chains in a later analysis were more clonally expanded and had lower generation probabilities. Most TCR sequences were seen in very few donors, while some public TCRs were found in many individuals.

To note about this clone: Which antigen it targets is not known. The record has no base qualities; no much larger clone is one base away.

The source of this sequence is a man aged 25-40 years in good health and CMV-seronegative. Sample: PBMCs.

The encoded CDR3 is CASSLGGTGNGYTF. The nucleotides are TGCGCCAGCAGCTTGGGAGGGACAGGGAATGGCTACACCTTC. Recombination linked TRBV5-1 to TRBJ1-2; 9 central bases correspond to TRBD1. Inclusive of the bounding cysteine and phenylalanine, the CDR3 is 14 residues long. Left in the record is the CDR3 DNA by itself, 42 bases read in frame from the first base. Compared with germline, V lacks 0 bases and J lacks 6 bases; bases without a gene match: 3. Per the germline V gene, SGHRS is the CDR1 and YFSETQ is the CDR2.